This T cell receptor beta chain stems from a study of cytomegalovirus exposure and HLA in healthy donors. V gave up 10 bases and J gave up 0 bases, with 10 bases separating them. The CDR3 loop spans 14 amino acids. Germline V gives CDR1 SNHLY, CDR2 FYNNEI. Study observations and caveats: A list of more than 150 TCR beta chains associated with cytomegalovirus was given. Reports described diagnosis of cytomegalovirus status by the classifier as highly specific and sensitive.

TCRdb's copy holds only in-frame clones and misses some; the assay was immunoSEQ multiplex PCR. This sample yields approximately 300,000 clones, of which more than 80% are seen a single time; 0.75% to 0.85% belongs to the top ten. On this clone itself: What it binds is not known.

The sample consisted of PBMCs. The V gene is TRBV2, the J gene TRBJ2-6; D not resolved. This clonotype was obtained from a woman aged 18-29 years in good health and CMV-seronegative. CDR3 bases: TGTGCCACCCAACAGACCTCTGGGGCCAACGTCCTGACTTTC. The encoded protein is CATQQTSGANVLTF.